The 16 T cell receptor beta chains in this list originate from one sample, sequenced in a study of blood T cells in healthy people across ages. A second PCR, run for roughly 7 to 11 cycles, used a sample-barcoded 5' primer plus a J-beta primer mix. TCRdb passed the 5' RACE reads through MiXCR, listing each CDR3 protein once. Among around 990,000 distinct CDR3 sequences listed, approximately 38% were seen once. The sequencing input was blood. These receptors were obtained from a man between 18 and 29 years old in good health.

A few counts support this clonotype. The chain combines TRBV27 with TRBJ1-1; TRBD1 matches 11 bases. V dropped 6 bases and J dropped 11; count of bases not matched to a gene: 11. This CDR3 contains 14 residues. Per germline, CDR1 MNHEY and CDR2 SMNVEV (reference sequence). The CDR3 region has the DNA TGTGCCAGCAGACTTGGACAGGGGGCGCGAAGGGCTTTCTTT. Translated, it gives CASRLGQGARRAFF.

This clonotype came up a few times. The chain couples TRBV20-1 to TRBJ2-5, with D hard to call. The ends were cut back, 3 bases at V and 4 bases at J, with 6 bases in the middle. From germline, CDR1 is DFQATT and CDR2 SNEGSKA (reference sequence). The CDR3 runs to 11 residues. CDR3 nucleotide sequence: TGCAGTGCTAGCCTGGGAGAGACCCAGTACTTC. This codes for CSASLGETQYF.

The genes are TRBV2 and TRBJ2-2; D not certain. The CDR3 consists of 14 residues. V was cut by 3 bases and J by 4 bases, with 9 bases left in between. CDR1 is SNHLY, CDR2 FYNNEI, per germline. CDR3 in DNA: TGTGCCAGCAGTGACCCCAGTAGCACCGGGGAGCTGTTTTTT. Its protein product is CASSDPSSTGELFF.

The chain carries TRBV10-3 and TRBJ2-3; D perhaps matches TRBD2 (5 bases). The V end was cut by 0 bases, the J end by 6 bases, with 16 bases between. The CDR3 is made up of 16 amino acids. CDR1 and CDR2 from the germline V gene are ENHRY and SYGVKD. CDR3 sequence reads: CAISESKERPLDTQYF. In nucleotides, the CDR3 is TGTGCCATCAGTGAGTCGAAGGAGCGGCCATTGGATACGCAGTATTTT.

CDR3 nucleotides: TGCGCCGGCGCGATGGGGGGCACTAATGAAAAACTGTTTTTT. Its translation is CAGAMGGTNEKLFF. The chain couples TRBV4-3 to TRBJ1-4, with D possibly matching TRBD1 (6 bases). The germline gives CDR1 LGHNA, CDR2 YSLEER. The CDR3 is 14 amino acids. V lost 11 bases to trimming and J lost 2 bases, with 15 bases between them.

The table lists this clonotype with a few counts. CDR3: CASTGQGGNHEAFF. CDR3 DNA: TGTGCCAGCACGGGACAGGGGGGTAATCATGAAGCTTTCTTT. The V gene is TRBV12-3 or TRBV12-4, the J gene TRBJ1-1, with 11 bases fitting TRBD1. Trimming took 7 bases from V and 7 from J; bases not matched to a gene: 8. This CDR3 is 14 amino acids long.

This clonotype was detected once. This chain connects TRBV7-9 to TRBJ2-3; 7 positions match TRBD2. The CDR3 has 16 amino acids. Germline CDR1 reads SEHNR; CDR2 reads FQNEAQ (reference sequence). V was clipped by 7 bases and J by 2 bases; unmatched bases: 12. The CDR3 loop is CASTLTGGGDTDTQYF. For the CDR3, the DNA is TGTGCCAGCACCCTAACTGGCGGGGGTGACACAGATACGCAGTATTTT.

A few counts support this clonotype. The CDR3 region has the DNA TGCAGTGCCCCTCGGGTACAGACACGGCGGACTGAAGCTTTCTTT. It codes for CSAPRVQTRRTEAFF. The chain recombines TRBV20-1 with TRBJ1-1; unclear D gene. Germline lookup yields CDR1 DFQATT and CDR2 SNEGSKA (reference sequence). Trimming removed 6 bases at V and 5 bases at J, with 22 bases between. The CDR3 is 15 amino acids.

This chain joins TRBV2 and TRBJ2-2, with D tentatively TRBD1 or TRBD2 (6 bases each). Germline V gene sequence: CDR1 SNHLY, CDR2 FYNNEI. Deletions cut 6 bases from V and 2 bases from J, with 10 bases between. The CDR3 sequence is 14 residues long. The CDR3 spells CASRGGLNTGELFF. The CDR3 coding sequence is TGTGCCAGCAGAGGGGGGCTAAACACCGGGGAGCTGTTTTTT.

This clonotype was picked up a small number of times. This rearrangement joins TRBV5-1 to TRBJ1-4; D gene uncertain. The V end lost 3 bases, the J end lost 0 bases, and 12 bases lay between the germline ends. Per germline, CDR1 SGHRS and CDR2 YFSETQ. The CDR3 totals 16 residues. CDR3 sequence reads: CASSSRTESTNEKLFF. In DNA form, the CDR3 reads TGCGCCAGCAGCTCTCGGACGGAATCAACTAATGAAAAACTGTTTTTT.

The count of this clonotype is one. This sequence joins TRBV7-2 and TRBJ2-3; possibly TRBD1 for D (5 bases). V lost 7 bases, J lost 0 bases, and 11 bases lay in between. This CDR3 has 14 amino acids. Germline assignment: CDR1 SGHTA and CDR2 FQGNSA. CDR3 in DNA: TGTGCCAGCAATACAGGCCGTAGCACAGATACGCAGTATTTT. Protein: CASNTGRSTDTQYF.

The genes are TRBV25-1 and TRBJ2-2; no firm D call. The CDR3 is 11 residues long. The germline CDR1 and CDR2 sequences are MGHDK and SYGVNS. Trimming took 4 bases from V and 8 from J, leaving 5 bases between them. Here the CDR3 DNA reads TGTGCCAGCAGTGGTTGGGGGGAGCTGTTTTTT. As protein: CASSGWGELFF.

The V call is TRBV12-3 or TRBV12-4, the J call TRBJ1-5; 7 bases align to TRBD1. With V trimmed by 5 bases and J by 4 bases, 8 bases remained unmatched. The CDR3 is 15 residues long. CDR3 nucleotide sequence: TGTGCCAGCAGTCTACAGGGGATCCCAAATCAGCCCCAGCATTTT. Translation gives CASSLQGIPNQPQHF.

This clonotype was detected many times. This chain links TRBV4-2 with TRBJ2-3; no reliable D call. The CDR3 has 17 amino acids. Germline V gene sequence: CDR1 LGHNA, CDR2 YNFKEQ. V was clipped by 0 bases and J by 0 bases, with 13 bases between them. This CDR3 reads CASSQDLNSLSTDTQYF. CDR3 bases: TGTGCCAGCAGCCAAGATCTGAACAGCCTTAGCACAGATACGCAGTATTTT.

This chain joins TRBV4-2 and TRBJ1-1, with 7 bases identical to TRBD1. This CDR3 is 16 amino acids long. Germline trimming cut 4 bases from V and 3 bases from J; bases unmatched to any gene: 11. Germline CDR1 reads LGHNA; CDR2 reads YNFKEQ. The CDR3 nucleotides read TGTGCCAGCAGCCCCGGAAGGGGGCATCGGGACACTGAAGCTTTCTTT. Translating it yields CASSPGRGHRDTEAFF.

This clonotype has ten or more counts. This chain links TRBV9 with TRBJ2-1; D is ambiguous. V dropped 3 bases and J dropped 5 bases, with 12 bases sitting between them. This CDR3 is built from 14 residues. The germline V gene encodes CDR1 SGDLS and CDR2 YYNGEE. In nucleotides, the CDR3 is TGTGCCAGCAGCGCCCAAGTGACCGACAATGAGCAGTTCTTC. Amino acids: CASSAQVTDNEQFF.